These T cell receptor beta chains were read from a single sample in a study of shared clonotypes between healthy human individuals. Sequenced by immunoSEQ multiplex PCR; TCRdb stores in-frame clones only, minus some. Of 600,000 to 700,000 clones listed, around three quarters are singletons. The specimen sequenced was memory CD4+ T cells sorted from blood. These receptors were obtained from a woman under 40 in good health. The CDR3 runs from the conserved cysteine through the conserved F or W. Each record gives: V gene, clone size, D gene, J gene, CDR3 protein, CDR3 DNA. A D gene is named only where the DNA matches it firmly. Size is omitted from some rows. Given values are once, few, many or a class for expanded clones.

V gene: TRBV10-3; clone size: once; D gene: TRBD2; J gene: TRBJ2-7; CDR3 protein: CAISGRLAGDYEQYF; CDR3 DNA: TGTGCCATCAGTGGTAGACTAGCGGGAGACTACGAGCAGTACTTC
V gene: TRBV7-3; clone size: .; D gene: .; J gene: TRBJ2-5; CDR3 protein: CASSLDLWPNSGETQYF; CDR3 DNA: TGTGCCAGCAGCTTAGATTTATGGCCGAATTCCGGAGAGACCCAGTACTTC
V gene: TRBV5-1; clone size: .; D gene: .; J gene: TRBJ2-3; CDR3 protein: CASSIGQLSRDTQYF; CDR3 DNA: TGCGCCAGCAGCATCGGACAGCTATCAAGAGATACGCAGTATTTT
V gene: TRBV7-2; clone size: .; D gene: .; J gene: TRBJ2-2; CDR3 protein: CASSLQYRLRRDTGELFF; CDR3 DNA: TGTGCCAGCAGCTTACAGTACCGGCTCCGGCGGGACACCGGGGAGCTGTTTTTT
V gene: TRBV18; clone size: .; D gene: .; J gene: TRBJ2-3; CDR3 protein: CASSPGRGTDTQYF; CDR3 DNA: TGTGCCAGCTCACCGGGCAGGGGCACAGATACGCAGTATTTT
V gene: TRBV6-5; clone size: .; D gene: .; J gene: TRBJ1-5; CDR3 protein: CASRGGDQPQHF; CDR3 DNA: TGTGCCAGCAGGGGAGGAGATCAGCCCCAGCATTTT
V gene: TRBV18; clone size: few; D gene: TRBD1; J gene: TRBJ1-5; CDR3 protein: CASSSDRSQPQHF; CDR3 DNA: TGTGCCAGTTCATCGGACAGGTCCCAGCCCCAGCATTTT
V gene: TRBV28; clone size: .; D gene: TRBD1; J gene: TRBJ1-5; CDR3 protein: CASSEGQGSQPQHF; CDR3 DNA: TGTGCCAGCAGTGAGGGACAGGGAAGTCAGCCCCAGCATTTT
V gene: TRBV27; clone size: .; D gene: TRBD1; J gene: TRBJ1-2; CDR3 protein: CASTSSPGQGRYGYTF; CDR3 DNA: TGTGCCAGCACTTCATCCCCGGGACAGGGAAGATATGGCTACACCTTC
V gene: TRBV28; clone size: .; D gene: TRBD1; J gene: TRBJ2-1; CDR3 protein: CASNRDRGAEQFF; CDR3 DNA: TGTGCCAGCAACCGGGACAGGGGGGCTGAGCAGTTCTTC
V gene: TRBV5-1; clone size: once; D gene: .; J gene: TRBJ2-5; CDR3 protein: CASSYTGNEETQYF; CDR3 DNA: TGCGCCAGCAGCTACACAGGAAACGAAGAGACCCAGTACTTC
V gene: TRBV6-1; clone size: .; D gene: TRBD1; J gene: TRBJ1-2; CDR3 protein: CASTMTGPYGYTF; CDR3 DNA: TGTGCCAGCACAATGACAGGGCCCTATGGCTACACCTTC
V gene: TRBV18; clone size: .; D gene: TRBD1; J gene: TRBJ1-1; CDR3 protein: CASDTGQGRVNTEAFF; CDR3 DNA: TGTGCCAGCGACACCGGACAGGGACGCGTGAACACTGAAGCTTTCTTT
V gene: TRBV5-1; clone size: many; D gene: TRBD2; J gene: TRBJ2-1; CDR3 protein: CASIKDLAGLEQFF; CDR3 DNA: TGCGCCAGCATCAAGGACCTAGCGGGACTTGAGCAGTTCTTC
V gene: TRBV11-3; clone size: .; D gene: .; J gene: TRBJ2-1; CDR3 protein: CASSFWGHEQFF; CDR3 DNA: TGTGCCAGCAGCTTTTGGGGGCATGAGCAGTTCTTC
V gene: TRBV28; clone size: few; D gene: TRBD1; J gene: TRBJ2-3; CDR3 protein: CASSLFGQGTDTQYF; CDR3 DNA: TGTGCCAGCAGTTTATTTGGACAGGGCACAGATACGCAGTATTTT
V gene: TRBV27; clone size: .; D gene: .; J gene: TRBJ2-1; CDR3 protein: CASNPGPQHSYNEQFF; CDR3 DNA: TGTGCCAGCAACCCCGGACCCCAGCATTCCTACAATGAGCAGTTCTTC
V gene: TRBV5-1; clone size: .; D gene: .; J gene: TRBJ2-2; CDR3 protein: CASSLWSQPTGNTGELFF; CDR3 DNA: TGCGCCAGCAGCTTGTGGTCCCAACCCACAGGGAACACCGGGGAGCTGTTTTTT
V gene: TRBV28; clone size: .; D gene: .; J gene: TRBJ1-4; CDR3 protein: CASSSGQFGEKLFF; CDR3 DNA: TGTGCCAGCAGCTCAGGACAATTTGGTGAAAAACTGTTTTTT
V gene: TRBV19; clone size: .; D gene: .; J gene: TRBJ1-1; CDR3 protein: CASSIGSSMNTEAFF; CDR3 DNA: TGTGCCAGTAGTATAGGGTCATCCATGAACACTGAAGCTTTCTTT
V gene: TRBV6-1; clone size: .; D gene: TRBD2; J gene: TRBJ2-3; CDR3 protein: CASSPSGRPADTQYF; CDR3 DNA: TGTGCCAGCTCCCCTAGCGGGAGGCCAGCAGATACGCAGTATTTT
V gene: TRBV28; clone size: .; D gene: TRBD2; J gene: TRBJ2-1; CDR3 protein: CASSLFGLAGGPYNEQFF; CDR3 DNA: TGTGCCAGCAGTTTATTCGGACTAGCGGGAGGGCCATACAATGAGCAGTTCTTC
V gene: TRBV2; clone size: few; D gene: .; J gene: TRBJ1-1; CDR3 protein: CASTDRQNTEAFF; CDR3 DNA: TGTGCCAGCACGGACAGACAGAACACTGAAGCTTTCTTT
V gene: TRBV19; clone size: few; D gene: TRBD1; J gene: TRBJ1-5; CDR3 protein: CASSIGTGRQPQHF; CDR3 DNA: TGTGCCAGTAGTATAGGGACAGGGCGACAGCCCCAGCATTTT
V gene: TRBV6-6; clone size: .; D gene: .; J gene: TRBJ2-1; CDR3 protein: CASSYWGLSINEQFF; CDR3 DNA: TGTGCCAGCAGTTACTGGGGCCTTTCGATTAATGAGCAGTTCTTC
V gene: TRBV9; clone size: .; D gene: .; J gene: TRBJ1-1; CDR3 protein: CASSPPGRTEAFF; CDR3 DNA: TGTGCCAGCAGCCCCCCTGGGCGGACTGAAGCTTTCTTT
V gene: TRBV9; clone size: .; D gene: TRBD2; J gene: TRBJ2-7; CDR3 protein: CASSKGLANAYEQYF; CDR3 DNA: TGTGCCAGCAGCAAGGGACTAGCGAACGCTTACGAGCAGTACTTC
V gene: TRBV7-3; clone size: few; D gene: .; J gene: TRBJ2-2; CDR3 protein: CASSLTQSNTGELFF; CDR3 DNA: TGTGCCAGCAGCTTAACCCAGTCAAACACCGGGGAGCTGTTTTTT
V gene: TRBV12-5; clone size: .; D gene: TRBD1; J gene: TRBJ1-2; CDR3 protein: CASGSSLRDRRDGYTF; CDR3 DNA: TGTGCTAGTGGTTCATCCCTCCGGGACAGGAGGGATGGCTACACCTTC
V gene: TRBV30; clone size: .; D gene: .; J gene: TRBJ1-5; CDR3 protein: CAWSALGHQPQHF; CDR3 DNA: TGTGCCTGGAGTGCTTTAGGGCATCAGCCCCAGCATTTT
V gene: TRBV18; clone size: .; D gene: TRBD1; J gene: TRBJ2-7; CDR3 protein: CASSPSDRGQRWQYF; CDR3 DNA: TGTGCCAGCTCACCATCCGACAGGGGGCAAAGGTGGCAGTACTTC
V gene: TRBV9; clone size: few; D gene: TRBD2; J gene: TRBJ2-1; CDR3 protein: CASSGRTSGRANNEQFF; CDR3 DNA: TGTGCCAGCAGCGGGAGGACTAGCGGGAGGGCCAACAATGAGCAGTTCTTC
V gene: TRBV6-1; clone size: .; D gene: .; J gene: TRBJ1-5; CDR3 protein: CASSDRVSYSNQPQHF; CDR3 DNA: TGTGCCAGCAGTGATCGGGTCTCATATAGCAATCAGCCCCAGCATTTT
V gene: TRBV2; clone size: .; D gene: TRBD2; J gene: TRBJ2-7; CDR3 protein: CASRNLAGHSEQYF; CDR3 DNA: TGTGCCAGCAGAAATCTAGCGGGCCACTCTGAGCAGTACTTC
V gene: TRBV5-5; clone size: .; D gene: .; J gene: TRBJ2-7; CDR3 protein: CASSPGTRVLYF; CDR3 DNA: TGTGCCAGCAGTCCTGGGACGCGGGTATTGTACTTC
V gene: TRBV7-3; clone size: .; D gene: TRBD2; J gene: TRBJ2-1; CDR3 protein: CASSLSSGSADEQFF; CDR3 DNA: TGTGCCAGCAGCTTAAGTAGCGGGAGCGCCGATGAGCAGTTCTTC
V gene: TRBV7-9; clone size: .; D gene: TRBD2; J gene: TRBJ2-7; CDR3 protein: CASSLMSGRGYEQYF; CDR3 DNA: TGTGCCAGCAGCTTAATGAGCGGGAGGGGCTACGAGCAGTACTTC
V gene: TRBV29-1; clone size: .; D gene: .; J gene: TRBJ1-2; CDR3 protein: CSVPGYTF; CDR3 DNA: TGCAGCGTTCCCGGCTACACCTTC
V gene: TRBV5-6; clone size: .; D gene: .; J gene: TRBJ2-1; CDR3 protein: CASSLVSGVNNEQFF; CDR3 DNA: TGTGCCAGCAGCTTGGTCAGCGGAGTTAACAATGAGCAGTTCTTC
V gene: TRBV19; clone size: .; D gene: .; J gene: TRBJ1-2; CDR3 protein: CASSKDIAYGYTF; CDR3 DNA: TGTGCCAGTAGTAAGGACATCGCGTATGGCTACACCTTC
V gene: TRBV27; clone size: .; D gene: TRBD2; J gene: TRBJ2-3; CDR3 protein: CASSPGGLPDTQYF; CDR3 DNA: TGTGCCAGCAGTCCGGGAGGGCTTCCAGATACGCAGTATTTT
V gene: TRBV4-1; clone size: .; D gene: .; J gene: TRBJ2-1; CDR3 protein: CASSQFHNEQFF; CDR3 DNA: TGCGCCAGCAGCCAGTTTCACAATGAGCAGTTCTTC
V gene: TRBV7-2; clone size: .; D gene: TRBD2; J gene: TRBJ2-1; CDR3 protein: CASSSQQGLVLNEQFF; CDR3 DNA: TGTGCCAGCAGCTCCCAACAGGGACTAGTCCTGAATGAGCAGTTCTTC
V gene: TRBV10-1; clone size: .; D gene: TRBD2; J gene: TRBJ2-7; CDR3 protein: CASSQREGGEQYF; CDR3 DNA: TGCGCCAGCAGTCAGCGGGAGGGGGGAGAGCAGTACTTC
V gene: TRBV13; clone size: .; D gene: .; J gene: TRBJ2-3; CDR3 protein: CASSLWTSLAESTDTQYF; CDR3 DNA: TGTGCCAGCAGCTTATGGACCTCCTTAGCGGAGAGCACAGATACGCAGTATTTT